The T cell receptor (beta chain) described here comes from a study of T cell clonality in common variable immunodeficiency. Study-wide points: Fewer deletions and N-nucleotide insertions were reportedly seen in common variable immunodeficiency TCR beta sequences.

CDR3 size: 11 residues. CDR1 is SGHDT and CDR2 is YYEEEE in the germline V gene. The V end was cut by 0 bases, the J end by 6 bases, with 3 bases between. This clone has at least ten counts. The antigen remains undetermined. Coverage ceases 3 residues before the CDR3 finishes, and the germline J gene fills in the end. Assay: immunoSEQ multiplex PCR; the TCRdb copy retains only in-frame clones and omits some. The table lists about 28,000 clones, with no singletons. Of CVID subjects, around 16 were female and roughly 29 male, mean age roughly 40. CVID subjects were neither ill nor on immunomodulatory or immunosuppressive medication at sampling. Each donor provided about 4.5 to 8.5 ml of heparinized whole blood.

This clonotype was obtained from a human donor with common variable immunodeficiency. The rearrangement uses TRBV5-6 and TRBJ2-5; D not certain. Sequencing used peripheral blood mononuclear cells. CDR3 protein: CASSLAKTQYF. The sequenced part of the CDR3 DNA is TGTGCCAGCAGCTTGGCCAAGACC.